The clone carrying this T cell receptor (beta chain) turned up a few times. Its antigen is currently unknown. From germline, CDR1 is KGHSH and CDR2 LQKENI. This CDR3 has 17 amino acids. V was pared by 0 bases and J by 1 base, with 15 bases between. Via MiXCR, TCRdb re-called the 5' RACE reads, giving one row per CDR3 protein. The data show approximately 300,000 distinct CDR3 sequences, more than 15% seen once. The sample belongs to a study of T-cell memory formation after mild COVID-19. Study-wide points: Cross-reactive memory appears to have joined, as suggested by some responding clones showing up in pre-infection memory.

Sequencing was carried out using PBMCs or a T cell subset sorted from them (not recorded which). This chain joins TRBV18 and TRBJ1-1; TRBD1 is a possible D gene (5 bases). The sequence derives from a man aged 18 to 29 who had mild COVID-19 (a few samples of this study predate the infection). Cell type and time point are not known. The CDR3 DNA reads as TGTGCCAGCTCACCACCGGGGGTCCTCCTGACGAACACTGAAGCTTTCTTT. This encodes CASSPPGVLLTNTEAFF.